This passage covers 26 T cell receptor beta chains from one sample sequenced in a study of early stage breast cancer tumors. The protocol was immunoSEQ multiplex PCR, while the TCRdb copy is restricted to in-frame clones and leaves out a portion. There are around 30,000 clones in the sample; around 70% occur only once, and around a third lies in the top ten. The source material was blood. The receptors shown here come from a person between 50 and 60 years old with breast cancer.

The table lists this clone with a count of one. This chain joins TRBV27 and TRBJ2-3, with 9 positions matching TRBD2. The length of the CDR3 is 15 residues. CDR1 and CDR2 from the germline V gene are MNHEY and SMNVEV (reference sequence). V lost 3 bases to trimming and J lost 2 bases; unmatched junction nucleotides: 3. In DNA form, the CDR3 reads TGTGCCAGCAGTTTCGGGACTAGCAACACAGATACGCAGTATTTT. Its protein product is CASSFGTSNTDTQYF.

The rearrangement uses TRBV5-3 and TRBJ1-3; D not resolved. TRBV5-3 is marked as an open reading frame, function uncertain. The CDR3 loop spans 10 amino acids. Trimming cost V 7 bases and J 6 bases, with 5 bases left between them. The CDR3 DNA reads as TGTGCCAGACAAGAAAACACCATATATTTT. As protein: CARQENTIYF.

The table lists this clone with a few counts. The rearrangement links TRBV19 to TRBJ2-1; the D is unclear. The CDR3 contains 15 residues. Trimming cost V 3 bases and J 2 bases, with 11 bases left between them. From germline, CDR1 is LNHDA and CDR2 SQIVND (reference sequence). The CDR3 nucleotides are TGTGCCAGTAGTATTTGGCAAGGGCCCTACAATGAGCAGTTCTTC. Its protein product is CASSIWQGPYNEQFF.

This sequence joins TRBV18 and TRBJ1-5, with 9 nucleotides matching TRBD1. The CDR3 is 15 amino acids. From germline, CDR1 is KGHSH and CDR2 LQKENI. J lost 4 bases, V lost 1 base, and 2 bases had no gene match. CDR3 in DNA: TGTGCCAGCTCACCACTACAGGGGGCTAATCAGCCCCAGCATTTT. Translation: CASSPLQGANQPQHF.

The V and J genes are TRBV30 and TRBJ1-1; D is unresolved. The V end was cut by 3 bases, the J end by 6 bases, with 8 bases between. Germline V CDR1 and CDR2: GTSNPN, SVGIG (reference sequence). This CDR3 has 11 amino acids. The chain's CDR3 is CAWSLGAEAFF. The CDR3 coding sequence is TGTGCCTGGAGCCTTGGGGCTGAAGCTTTCTTT.

For the CDR3, the DNA is TGCGCCAGCAGCTCAACGACTAGCGGGACATACGAGCAGTACTTC. Its translation is CASSSTTSGTYEQYF. The chain couples TRBV5-1 to TRBJ2-7, with 11 bases identical to TRBD2. Germline V gene sequence: CDR1 SGHRS, CDR2 YFSETQ. After removal of 3 bases from V and 4 bases from J, the junction contained 6 bases not matched to a gene. This CDR3 contains 15 residues.

This chain uses TRBV6-5 with TRBJ2-3; D is perhaps TRBD1 or TRBD2 (6 bases each). The CDR3 length is 13 residues. Looked up from germline, CDR1 is MNHEY and CDR2 is SVGAGI. Trimming pared 6 bases from V and 6 bases from J, leaving 13 bases between. CDR3 amino acids: CASSTGRMDTQYF. Here the CDR3 DNA reads TGTGCCAGCAGCACAGGGAGGATGGATACGCAGTATTTT.

J is TRBJ1-3 and V is TRBV27, with TRBD1 identical over 7 bases. The trim removed 3 bases at V and 4 bases at J, leaving 6 bases unmatched. The length of the CDR3 is 15 residues. Germline CDR1 reads MNHEY; CDR2 reads SMNVEV (reference sequence). The chain's CDR3 is CASSLSDRFGNTIYF. CDR3 in DNA: TGTGCCAGCAGTTTGTCGGACAGGTTCGGAAACACCATATATTTT.

The V call is TRBV19, the J call TRBJ2-7; possible D gene TRBD1, 6 bases. The CDR3 is 11 residues long. Trimming took off 6 bases at V and 7 bases at J, with 10 bases between the two ends. Per germline, CDR1 LNHDA and CDR2 SQIVND (reference sequence). The CDR3 sequence: CASSAGDEQYF. CDR3 DNA sequence: TGTGCCAGTAGCGCAGGGGATGAGCAGTACTTC.

The V call is TRBV7-3, the J call TRBJ2-5, with D hard to call. This CDR3 has 13 amino acids. Deletions cut 5 bases from V and 2 bases from J, with 9 bases between. Germline assignment: CDR1 SGHTA and CDR2 FQGTGA. CDR3 DNA: TGTGCCAGCAGCCAAACTTATCAAGAGACCCAGTACTTC. Translated, it gives CASSQTYQETQYF.

This chain uses TRBV7-8 with TRBJ1-3, with D hard to call. The length of the CDR3 is 14 residues. Germline CDR1 is SGHVS and CDR2 is FQNEAQ. V was trimmed by 5 bases and J by 2 bases, leaving 10 bases between them. CDR3 nucleotide sequence: TGTGCCAGCAGCCCGGGGTCCACTGGAAACACCATATATTTT. Amino acids: CASSPGSTGNTIYF.

This chain connects TRBV30 to TRBJ2-1; tentative D call: TRBD1 (5 bases). Trimming cost V 0 bases and J 0 bases, with 12 bases left between them. Per the germline V gene, CDR1 is GTSNPN and CDR2 is SVGIG (reference sequence). The CDR3 contains 16 residues. CDR3 residues: CAWSVQALSSYNEQFF. For the CDR3, the DNA is TGTGCCTGGAGTGTACAGGCCCTAAGCTCCTACAATGAGCAGTTCTTC.

This chain joins TRBV5-6 and TRBJ1-1; D gene uncertain. Trimming cost V 4 bases and J 4 bases, with 11 bases left between them. This CDR3 is built from 13 residues. Germline loops: CDR1 SGHDT, CDR2 YYEEEE. In DNA form, the CDR3 reads TGTGCCAGCAGCCCCTCCTCGGGCACTGAAGCTTTCTTT. Protein sequence: CASSPSSGTEAFF.

Details on this clone: At one end the junction does not follow the germline gene, possibly because of a read error. The J gene is TRBJ2-2, the V gene TRBV7-9; possibly TRBD1 for D (5 bases). This CDR3 is 16 amino acids long. Germline CDR1 reads SEHNR; CDR2 reads FQNEAQ (reference sequence). Here the CDR3 reads CASSQGDSQGTGELFF. The CDR3 nucleotides read TGCGCCAGCAGCCAAGGAGACAGCCAAGGGACCGGGGAGCTGTTTTTT.

The chain recombines TRBV6-1 with TRBJ1-1, with 8 bases identical to TRBD1. J lost 3 bases, V lost 6 bases, and 6 bases had no gene match. The length of the CDR3 is 14 residues. Germline CDR1 is MNHNS and CDR2 is SASEGT. The DNA for the CDR3 is TGTGCCAGCAGAAGCGCGACAGGGGACACTGAAGCTTTCTTT. Its translation: CASRSATGDTEAFF.

The chain is built from TRBV6-5 and TRBJ2-7; D may be TRBD1 or TRBD2 (6 bases each). The CDR3 is made up of 16 amino acids. Germline V gives CDR1 MNHEY, CDR2 SVGAGI. V lost 3 bases to trimming and J lost 3 bases, with 18 bases between them. Written as DNA, the CDR3 is TGTGCCAGCAGTTATAGGGGGGCTATCACAGGCTACGAGCAGTACTTC. Protein product: CASSYRGAITGYEQYF.

J is TRBJ2-4 and V is TRBV27; perhaps D is TRBD1 or TRBD2 (5 bases each). The CDR3 extends over 15 amino acids. Germline V CDR1 and CDR2: MNHEY, SMNVEV (reference sequence). V lost 5 bases, J lost 5 bases, and 16 bases lay in between. DNA of the CDR3: TGTGCCAGCAGTCCGGGACCCCGGGGCGAAAACATTCAGTACTTC. Protein: CASSPGPRGENIQYF.

This clone was seen only once. This chain links TRBV4-1 with TRBJ1-5, with no clear D. CDR1 MGHRA and CDR2 YSYEKL come from the germline V gene. This CDR3 contains 15 residues. V lost 1 base to trimming and J lost 0 bases, with 7 bases between them. The CDR3 DNA is TGCGCCAGCAGCCAAGGGGGTTATAGCAATCAGCCCCAGCATTTT. Amino acid sequence: CASSQGGYSNQPQHF.

The table lists this clone with a few counts. The J gene is TRBJ2-1, the V gene TRBV30; TRBD2 is a possible D gene (7 bases). The CDR3 runs 14 residues. CDR1 GTSNPN and CDR2 SVGIG come from the germline V gene (reference sequence). V was pared by 1 base and J by 7 bases, with 14 bases between. CDR3 DNA: TGTGCCTGGAGTGCGGGGGGCGCGTGGAATGAGCAGTTCTTC. The encoded protein is CAWSAGGAWNEQFF.

The J gene is TRBJ1-1, the V gene TRBV29-1; the D gene is possibly TRBD1 (5 bases). V was pared by 6 bases and J by 7 bases, with 12 bases between. The length of the CDR3 is 11 residues. CDR1 SQVTM and CDR2 ANQGSEA come from the germline V gene. The CDR3 region has the DNA TGCAGCGTGGGGGACTTTTTTGAAGCTTTCTTT. Residues: CSVGDFFEAFF.

The chain couples TRBV29-1 to TRBJ2-7; 9 bases align to TRBD2. Germline V gene sequence: CDR1 SQVTM, CDR2 ANQGSEA. The CDR3 is made up of 13 amino acids. Germline trimming cut 7 bases from V and 2 bases from J; bases unmatched to any gene: 6. CDR3 DNA sequence: TGCAGCGCCCGGACTAGCGATACCTACGAGCAGTACTTC. Its translation is CSARTSDTYEQYF.

The rearrangement uses TRBV5-1 and TRBJ2-7; 10 nucleotides align to TRBD2. The V segment lost 1 base and the J segment 3 bases; nucleotides outside the gene matches: 4. There are 15 residues in the CDR3. CDR1 and CDR2 (germline): SGHRS, YFSETQ. The CDR3 bases are TGCGCCAGCAGCTTGTTAGCGGGAGGTATCTACGAGCAGTACTTC. It yields the protein CASSLLAGGIYEQYF.

By share, this clone counts as medium-sized. V usage is TRBV18 and J usage is TRBJ2-7; 14 bases fit TRBD2. V was clipped by 2 bases and J by 3 bases; unmatched bases: 6. Per the germline V gene, CDR1 is KGHSH and CDR2 is LQKENI. The CDR3 consists of 17 residues. The CDR3 protein is CASSPRLAGGPGYEQYF. The CDR3 DNA reads TGTGCCAGCTCACCAAGACTAGCGGGAGGGCCGGGCTACGAGCAGTACTTC.

The V gene is TRBV6-6, the J gene TRBJ1-5; 9 nucleotides line up with TRBD1. V lost 2 bases, J lost 5 bases, and 1 base stayed unmatched. Germline V gene sequence: CDR1 MNHNY, CDR2 SVGAGI (reference sequence). The CDR3 is made up of 14 amino acids. The CDR3 bases are TGTGCCAGCAGTTACCGGGACAGGGATCAGCCCCAGCATTTT. Protein sequence: CASSYRDRDQPQHF.

The count of this clone is one. This chain uses TRBV19 with TRBJ1-1, with D possibly matching TRBD1 (5 bases). The germline V gene encodes CDR1 LNHDA and CDR2 SQIVND (reference sequence). Trimming shortened V by 8 bases and J by 1 base, and 8 bases separated the two germline ends. This CDR3 has 12 amino acids. DNA of the CDR3: TGTGCCAGTTACCAGGGGAACACTGAAGCTTTCTTT. This translates into CASYQGNTEAFF.

The chain has TRBV30 and TRBJ1-2; TRBD1 might be the D (5 bases). The CDR3 contains 13 residues. Germline lookup yields CDR1 GTSNPN and CDR2 SVGIG (reference sequence). The V end lost 0 bases, the J end lost 4 bases, and 9 bases lay between the germline ends. This CDR3 is CAWSVQGVYGYTF. As DNA, the CDR3 is TGTGCCTGGAGTGTACAAGGGGTCTATGGCTACACCTTC.